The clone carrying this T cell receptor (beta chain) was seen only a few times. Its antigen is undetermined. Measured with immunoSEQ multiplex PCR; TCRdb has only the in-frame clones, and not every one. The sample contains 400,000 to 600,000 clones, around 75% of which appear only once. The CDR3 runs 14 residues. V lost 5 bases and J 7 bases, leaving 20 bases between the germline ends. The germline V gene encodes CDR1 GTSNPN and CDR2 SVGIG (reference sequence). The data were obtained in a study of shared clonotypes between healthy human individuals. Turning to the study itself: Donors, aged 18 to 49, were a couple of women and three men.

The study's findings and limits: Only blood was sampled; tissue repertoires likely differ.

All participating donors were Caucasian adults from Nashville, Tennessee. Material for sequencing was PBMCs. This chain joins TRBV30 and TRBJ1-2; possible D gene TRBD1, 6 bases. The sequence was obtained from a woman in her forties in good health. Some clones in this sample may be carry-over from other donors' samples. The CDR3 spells CAWGGPRTKAGYTF. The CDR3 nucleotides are TGTGCCTGGGGGGGGCCGAGGACAAAGGCTGGCTACACCTTC.